The entry that follows covers one TCR beta chain sequence. The authors' processing: Estimates of nucleated cell counts were drawn from the amplification of reference gene primers. The repertoire was sequenced with immunoSEQ multiplex PCR; TCRdb's copy has only in-frame clones and lacks some. The V and J calls and clone size were taken over from that table, and D and trimming were inferred from the DNA. The sample has under 50,000 clones, around 90% seen once. Followed longitudinally, the Seattle patients had been enrolled during active infection. This sample was included in a study of blood T cell repertoires in COVID-19. Whole-study context: Whether acute or convalescent, the COVID-19 samples came from the United States, Italy and Spain. PBMCs, B-cell-depleted T cells, or T cells provided the cDNA or gDNA that made up the material.

The CDR3 covers 11 residues. The V end lost 3 bases, the J end lost 7 bases, and 6 bases lay between the germline ends. Sequencing was done on a sample of peripheral blood. This sequence originates from a man in his sixties with COVID-19, enrolled during active disease. The J gene is TRBJ1-1, the V gene TRBV12-3 or TRBV12-4; D remains ambiguous. The CDR3: CASSLGGEAFF. The CDR3 DNA follows: TGTGCCAGCAGTTTGGGAGGTGAAGCTTTCTTT.